The sample holds a few counts of the clone carrying this T cell receptor beta chain. Its specificity is not known. This record comes from a study of blood T cells in healthy people across ages. Combining a sample-barcoded 5' primer with a J-beta primer mix, a second PCR ran for roughly 7 to 11 cycles. Each cDNA molecule received a tag from a template-switch adaptor that had 12 random nucleotides. A minimum of 3 million CDR3-containing paired-end reads was obtained for each sample. One entry per CDR3 protein, called by TCRdb with MiXCR from the 5' RACE reads. Of 1,300,000 or so distinct CDR3 sequences detected, roughly 64% appear once; the ten largest clones hold about 6.7%. The study's findings and limits: Long-lived donors had more naive CD4+ cells and higher diversity than aged donors.

With 5 bases removed from V and 11 bases from J, the gap between germline ends came to 21 bases. Germline V lookup: CDR1 SGHAT, CDR2 FQNNGV. The CDR3 is 14 residues long. The specimen was blood. This sequence joins TRBV11-2 and TRBJ2-5; TRBD2 might be the D (6 bases). The clonotype was recovered from a man aged 18 to 29 in good health. The CDR3 nucleotides are TGTGCCAGCAGCCCGGAGGGACTTTACAATGAGCAGTACTTC. Protein sequence: CASSPEGLYNEQYF.